Below, 12 T cell receptor beta chains from the same sample are listed, as sequenced in a study of T-cell reconstitution after alpha-beta-depleted transplantation in children. Library preparation (for TCRbeta) was performed with unique molecular identifiers. TCRdb re-called the PCR reads through MiXCR, storing one row per CDR3 protein. This table holds some 200,000 distinct CDR3 sequences, 6.3% found once. Sample: PBMCs, taken before TCRalphabeta/CD19-depleted stem cell transplant. These receptor sequences come from a girl in the first two years of life with combined immunodeficiency, due to receive a stem cell transplant.

This clonotype appeared many times. This sequence joins TRBV5-5 and TRBJ2-1; D uncertain. Germline CDR1 SGHKS, CDR2 YYEKEE (reference sequence). The CDR3 consists of 12 residues. The V end was cut by 6 bases, the J end by 14 bases, with 18 bases between. CDR3: CASKSGQLKEFF. The DNA of the CDR3 is TGTGCCAGCAAAAGTGGCCAACTAAAGGAGTTCTTC.

This clonotype was picked up many times. The CDR3 is CSARVEAEYTFTGELFF. The CDR3 DNA follows: TGCAGTGCTAGAGTTGAGGCGGAGTATACCTTCACCGGGGAGCTGTTTTTT. This chain links TRBV20-1 with TRBJ2-2; D call uncertain. CDR3 length: 17 amino acids. The V gene's germline CDR1 is DFQATT and CDR2 SNEGSKA (reference sequence). The ends were cut back, 1 base at V and 4 bases at J, with 19 bases in the middle.

This clonotype has a count of ten or more. The rearrangement joins TRBV20-1 to TRBJ2-1, with D unresolved. Trimming took 5 bases from V and 6 from J, leaving 11 bases between them. CDR1 and CDR2 (germline): DFQATT, SNEGSKA (reference sequence). CDR3 length equals 12 residues. The CDR3 DNA reads TGCAGTGCTCCTCCATATGGCAATGAGCAGTTCTTC. This gives the protein CSAPPYGNEQFF.

This clonotype appeared many times. The chain couples TRBV28 to TRBJ1-1; weak D call: TRBD1 (6 bases). The V end lost 3 bases, the J end lost 5 bases, and 10 bases lay between the germline ends. CDR3 length equals 13 residues. Germline V gene data show CDR1 as MDHEN and CDR2 as SYDVKM. DNA of the CDR3: TGTGCCAGCAGTTTCACAGGGCGTACTGAAGCTTTCTTT. Amino acid sequence: CASSFTGRTEAFF. Using reference TRBV28 and TRBJ1-1 for the parts outside the CDR3, the full variable domain is DVKVTQSSRYLVKRTGEKVFLECVQDMDHENMFWYRQDPGLGLRLIYFSYDVKMKEKGDIPEGYSVSREKKERFSLILESASTNQTSMYLCASSFTGRTEAFFGQGTRLTVV.

This clonotype was detected many times. The chain carries TRBV27 and TRBJ2-3; TRBD2 aligns across 7 bases. There are 17 residues in the CDR3. Germline V gene data show CDR1 as MNHEY and CDR2 as SMNVEV (reference sequence). Losses at the gene ends were 5 bases for V and 4 bases for J; bases not matched to a gene: 15. The CDR3 bases are TGTGCCAGCAGTCTGCGGTGGTGGGGAGGGATGGCAGATACGCAGTATTTT. Protein product: CASSLRWWGGMADTQYF.

This clonotype was recorded at least ten times. The chain carries TRBV12-3 or TRBV12-4 and TRBJ2-7; either TRBD1 or TRBD2 may fit D (5 bases each). V gave up 3 bases and J gave up 0 bases, with 9 bases separating them. This CDR3 has 14 residues. CDR3 region: CASSLTGHSYEQYF. In DNA, the CDR3 is TGTGCCAGCAGTTTGACGGGGCACTCCTACGAGCAGTACTTC.

This clonotype was seen ten or more times. The chain combines TRBV29-1 with TRBJ1-1; D not certain. The germline V gene has CDR1 SQVTM and CDR2 ANQGSEA. The V gene lost 7 bases and the J gene lost 0 bases, with 9 bases spanning the gap. The CDR3 is 12 residues long. CDR3 loop: CSGIGVNTEAFF. CDR3 DNA: TGCAGCGGGATCGGAGTGAACACTGAAGCTTTCTTT.

This clonotype has a count of ten or more. The rearrangement links TRBV29-1 to TRBJ2-2; either TRBD1 or TRBD2 may supply D (5 bases each). Germline loops: CDR1 SQVTM, CDR2 ANQGSEA. V was cut by 3 bases and J by 6 bases, with 8 bases left in between. The CDR3 consists of 12 residues. Here the CDR3 reads CSVELGAGELFF. The DNA for the CDR3 is TGCAGCGTTGAGTTGGGGGCCGGGGAGCTGTTTTTT.

About this clonotype itself: A much larger clone lies a single base off, so this may be a read error. The CDR3 carries no conserved terminal phenylalanine or tryptophan, so it likely arises from a read error. The V and J genes are TRBV15 and TRBJ2-7; maybe TRBD2 (6 bases). The CDR3 has 14 residues. Germline CDR1 reads LNHNV; CDR2 reads YYDKDF (reference sequence). The V gene lost 1 base and the J gene lost 0 bases, with 7 bases spanning the gap. The CDR3 here is CATSRGLDSYEQYY. CDR3 DNA: TGTGCCACCAGCAGAGGACTAGACTCCTACGAGCAGTACTAC.

At least ten counts were recorded for this clonotype. This chain uses TRBV7-2 with TRBJ2-3, with D possibly being TRBD1 (5 bases). V dropped 2 bases and J dropped 4 bases, with 13 bases sitting between them. The CDR3 contains 15 residues. From germline, CDR1 is SGHTA and CDR2 FQGNSA. CDR3 amino acids: CASSLPAGKADTQYF. CDR3 in DNA: TGTGCCAGCAGCTTACCCGCAGGGAAGGCAGATACGCAGTATTTT.

This clonotype came up many times. The chain uses TRBV10-3 and TRBJ2-2; a weak D match, TRBD2 (6 bases). Germline loops: CDR1 ENHRY, CDR2 SYGVKD. The CDR3 is 14 residues long. The V end was cut by 10 bases, the J end by 0 bases, with 12 bases between. In DNA form, the CDR3 reads TGTGCCACCTGGACTACCTCGAACACCGGGGAGCTGTTTTTT. This gives the protein CATWTTSNTGELFF.

At least ten counts were recorded for this clonotype. The CDR3: CASSNNVFELSTDTQYF. DNA for the CDR3: TGTGCCAGCAGCAATAACGTCTTTGAACTGAGCACAGATACGCAGTATTTT. The chain employs TRBV7-9 and TRBJ2-3; D uncertain. This CDR3 is built from 17 residues. V lost 5 bases and J 0 bases, leaving 18 bases between the germline ends. Germline V CDR1 and CDR2: SEHNR, FQNEAQ (reference sequence).